Below are 10 T cell receptor beta chains sequenced from a single sample in a study of T cells after yellow fever vaccination. TCRdb re-derived calls from the 5' RACE reads in MiXCR, one entry per CDR3 protein. In the table there are more than 250,000 distinct CDR3 sequences, 6.5% to 8.5% of which are singletons. The sequenced sample was PBMCs, obtained about 49 days after the first yellow fever vaccination. These receptor sequences come from a man aged 18 to 29 who received the YFV17D yellow fever vaccine.

This clonotype came up a few times. The chain uses TRBV20-1 and TRBJ1-6; D is undetermined. Trimming removed 3 bases from V and 2 bases from J, with 17 bases in between. This CDR3 is built from 17 residues. CDR1 and CDR2 (germline): DFQATT, SNEGSKA (reference sequence). The CDR3 bases are TGCAGTGCTAGGTCTTCTGGCAGACCAACCTATAATTCACCCCTCCACTTT. Its protein is CSARSSGRPTYNSPLHF.

This clonotype came up a few times. The chain employs TRBV6-5 and TRBJ2-1; maybe TRBD2 (7 bases). In germline, CDR1 is MNHEY, CDR2 SVGAGI. CDR3 length equals 13 residues. Trimming cost V 6 bases and J 8 bases, with 14 bases left between them. CDR3 DNA sequence: TGTGCCAGCAGGGGGGGAGGGACACATGAGCAGTTCTTC. It encodes CASRGGGTHEQFF.

This chain joins TRBV7-3 and TRBJ2-2, with D unresolved. Per germline, CDR1 SGHTA and CDR2 FQGTGA. V lost 5 bases and J lost 0, with 13 bases in between. The CDR3 loop spans 16 amino acids. The CDR3 DNA sequence: TGTGCCAGCAGCAAGGCTAGTCGGTCGAACACCGGGGAGCTGTTTTTT. Its translation is CASSKASRSNTGELFF.

This chain links TRBV20-1 with TRBJ1-5; TRBD1 might be the D (5 bases). Germline V lookup: CDR1 DFQATT, CDR2 SNEGSKA (reference sequence). Between the trimmed V and J ends, which lost 3 bases and 6 bases, there was a span of 18 bases. The CDR3 contains 15 residues. CDR3 region: CSASRAFSGIQPQHF. For the CDR3, the DNA is TGCAGTGCTAGCAGGGCCTTTAGTGGGATTCAGCCCCAGCATTTT.

The chain is built from TRBV18 and TRBJ1-1; D gene ambiguous. The CDR3 loop spans 12 amino acids. In germline, CDR1 is KGHSH, CDR2 LQKENI. Trimming cost V 3 bases and J 6 bases, with 8 bases left between them. The CDR3 nucleotides are TGTGCCAGCTCACCCAATCCCCCTGAAGCTTTCTTT. Its protein is CASSPNPPEAFF.

This clonotype was seen many times. V gene TRBV5-1 combines with J gene TRBJ2-1; D is possibly TRBD1 (5 bases). Germline assignment: CDR1 SGHRS and CDR2 YFSETQ. The V gene lost 4 bases and the J gene lost 2 bases, with 16 bases spanning the gap. The CDR3 is 16 residues long. The CDR3 sequence: CASSLPSPGTYNEQFF. The CDR3 DNA follows: TGCGCCAGCAGCCTTCCATCCCCAGGGACCTACAATGAGCAGTTCTTC.

This clonotype came up a few times. The chain has TRBV7-6 and TRBJ2-3; TRBD2 aligns across 8 bases. The CDR3 sequence is 16 residues long. J lost 2 bases, V lost 5 bases, and 9 bases had no gene match. Germline assignment: CDR1 SGHVS and CDR2 FNYEAQ. The CDR3 loop reads CASSRDSSGYTDTQYF. CDR3 bases: TGTGCCAGCAGCCGTGACTCTAGCGGGTACACAGATACGCAGTATTTT.

This chain uses TRBV5-1 with TRBJ2-1; tentative D call: TRBD1 (6 bases). V lost 2 bases, J lost 5 bases, and 11 bases lay in between. The CDR3 length is 14 residues. Germline V lookup: CDR1 SGHRS, CDR2 YFSETQ. CDR3 in DNA: TGCGCCAGCAGCTTCCAGGGGAGTAACAATGAGCAGTTCTTC. This codes for CASSFQGSNNEQFF.

The chain employs TRBV6-2 or TRBV6-3 and TRBJ1-5; D is possibly TRBD1 (6 bases). The CDR3 loop spans 14 amino acids. Germline V lookup: CDR1 MNHEY, CDR2 SVGEGT. The germline V and J ends were trimmed by 5 bases and 7 bases, with 15 bases remaining between them. In DNA form, the CDR3 reads TGTGCCAGCAGTCCTCCGGCAGGGGCGCAGCCCCAGCATTTT. Its protein is CASSPPAGAQPQHF.

The rearrangement links TRBV4-1 to TRBJ1-3; D uncertain. CDR1 MGHRA and CDR2 YSYEKL come from the germline V gene. The ends were cut back, 1 base at V and 1 base at J, with 17 bases in the middle. The CDR3 totals 18 residues. CDR3 protein: CASSQARPGYGSGNTIYF. The CDR3 bases are TGCGCCAGCAGCCAAGCCCGGCCGGGGTATGGGTCTGGAAACACCATATATTTT.